The present T cell receptor beta chain was sequenced within a study of regulatory T cells in long-lasting Graves disease. Time point given: persistent/refractory GD, antithyroid drugs over 5 years with positive TRAb. Scientists built the TCR library using RNA that was extracted from PBMCs. To make TCR beta libraries, researchers used iRepertoire HTBI primers and Arm-PCR of CDR3 regions. TCRdb reprocessed the multiplex PCR reads via MiXCR and lists one record per CDR3 protein. The data show fewer than 550,000 distinct CDR3 sequences, 20% to 25% seen once. The source is a female donor with Graves disease. The sample consisted of peripheral blood mononuclear cells (PBMCs), taken when the disease was refractory, from a patient treated with antithyroid drugs.

CDR3 amino acids: CASSLVGEVEQYF. The CDR3 region has the DNA TGTGCCAGCAGCTTAGTGGGGGAGGTCGAGCAGTACTTC. The chain couples TRBV7-9 to TRBJ2-7, with D possibly being TRBD2 (6 bases). Germline values: CDR1 SEHNR, CDR2 FQNEAQ (reference sequence). Trimming shortened V by 1 base and J by 6 bases, and 10 bases separated the two germline ends. The CDR3 consists of 13 residues.